The clone carrying this T cell receptor beta chain turned up a few times. This specimen includes other DNA sequences encoding the same CDR3. These data belong to a study of CD8+ T cells in alopecia areata. Germline values: CDR1 SGDLS, CDR2 YYNGEE. This CDR3 has 13 amino acids. Deletions cut 0 bases from V and 3 bases from J, with 6 bases between. Treatment reported: oral pan-JAK inhibitor, 5-10 mg twice daily. Extraction and reverse transcription of RNA yielded cDNA as the sequencing template. The method was immunoSEQ multiplex PCR; TCRdb's version includes in-frame clones alone and lacks a portion of them. Of about 160,000 clones in the sample, just over 65% were seen once.

The sequence was obtained from a human donor with alopecia areata. This sample comprised CD4+ T cells sorted from blood, obtained at week 4, from a patient treated with tofacitinib. V usage is TRBV9 and J usage is TRBJ1-2; a weak D match, TRBD1 (5 bases). The CDR3 DNA reads TGTGCCAGCAGCGTAGAGGGGCACTATGGCTACACCTTC. Residues: CASSVEGHYGYTF.